This TCR beta chain is from a study of beta chain features in type 1 diabetes. Whole-study results and caveats: Any HLA effect on TCRB rearrangement was left unresolved by small sub-analyses. Among all four CD4+ subsets, Type 1 diabetes patients had TCRB CDR3s that were moderately but significantly shorter. The naive, central memory and Treg TCRB repertoires looked more alike in patients than they did in healthy donors.

The trim removed 1 base at V and 0 bases at J, leaving 3 bases unmatched. In germline, CDR1 is SGHTA, CDR2 FQGNSA. The CDR3 loop spans 16 amino acids. This clone appeared many times. Antigen: not known. The authors reverse transcribed all of the isolated RNA, so sequencing captured expressed TCRB transcripts. Clones were read by immunoSEQ multiplex PCR, and TCRdb kept only the in-frame ones, dropping some. Found here are some 160,000 clones, roughly 8% of them singletons; the top ten hold 0.54%. Each of the CD4+ naive, central memory, regulatory and stem cell-like memory populations was sorted via CD45RO/CCR7/CD25/CD127/CD95/CD27.

Material for sequencing was central memory CD4+ T cells from blood. This TCR derives from a woman between 18 and 29 years old with type 1 diabetes. This rearrangement joins TRBV7-2 to TRBJ2-1; 7 bases align to TRBD2. The CDR3: CASSLVGGSSYNEQFF. CDR3 nucleotide sequence: TGTGCCAGCAGCTTAGTGGGCGGGAGCTCCTACAATGAGCAGTTCTTC. Variable domain in full (rest from reference TRBV7-2 and TRBJ2-1): GAGVSQSPSNKVTEKGKDVELRCDPISGHTALYWYRQSLGQGLEFLIYFQGNSAPDKSGLPSDRFSAERTGGSVSTLTIQRTQQEDSAVYLCASSLVGGSSYNEQFFGPGTRLTVL.